This TCR beta chain comes out of a study of shared clonotypes between healthy human individuals. Study in general: Two women and a few men aged 18 to 49 served as donors.

CDR1 and CDR2 (germline): SGHNT, YYREEE (reference sequence). V was pared by 0 bases and J by 6 bases, with 6 bases between. This CDR3 is built from 12 residues. Positive CCR7 selection of CD45RO-negative cells yielded the naive CD8 cells, and terminally differentiated effector memory CD45RA+ cells were excluded. Assay used: immunoSEQ multiplex PCR; TCRdb lists only in-frame clones, some missing. Here the sample spans hundreds of thousands of clones, roughly 95% being singletons. V usage is TRBV5-4 and J usage is TRBJ2-5; D is unresolved. Sequenced material: naive CD8+ T cells sorted from blood. This clonotype was sampled from a young woman in good health. The CDR3 region is CASSLAGQTQYF. CDR3 DNA: TGTGCCAGCAGCTTGGCTGGACAGACCCAGTACTTC.